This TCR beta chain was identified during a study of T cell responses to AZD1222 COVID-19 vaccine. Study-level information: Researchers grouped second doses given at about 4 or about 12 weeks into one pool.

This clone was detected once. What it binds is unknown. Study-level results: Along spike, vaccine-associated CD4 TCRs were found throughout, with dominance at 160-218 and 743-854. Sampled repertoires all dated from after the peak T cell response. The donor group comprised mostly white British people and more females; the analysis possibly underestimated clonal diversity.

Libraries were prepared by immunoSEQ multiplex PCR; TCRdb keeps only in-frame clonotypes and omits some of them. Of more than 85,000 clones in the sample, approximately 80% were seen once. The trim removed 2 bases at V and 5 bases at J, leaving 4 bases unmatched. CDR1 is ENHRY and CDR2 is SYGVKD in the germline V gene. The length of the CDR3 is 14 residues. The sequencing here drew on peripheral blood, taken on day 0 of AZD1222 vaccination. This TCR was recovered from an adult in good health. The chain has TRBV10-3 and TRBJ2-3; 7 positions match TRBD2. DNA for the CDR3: TGTGCCATCAGTGAGGGGAGGGGCCAAGATACGCAGTATTTT. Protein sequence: CAISEGRGQDTQYF.